What follows are 29 T cell receptor beta chains derived from one specimen sequenced in a study of blood T cell repertoires in COVID-19. Using immunoSEQ multiplex PCR, the repertoire was profiled, and TCRdb retains in-frame clones only, with some absent. Of some 100,000 clones listed, approximately 80% were seen once; the top ten hold roughly an eighth. The source material was peripheral blood. These receptors were taken from a man aged 50 to 59 with active or convalescent COVID-19.

The CDR3 sequence: CASSLAERAETQYF. Here the CDR3 DNA reads TGCGCCAGCAGCCTCGCCGAGAGGGCGGAGACCCAGTACTTC. This sequence joins TRBV4-1 and TRBJ2-5; perhaps TRBD2 as D (5 bases). With 4 bases removed from V and 5 bases from J, the gap between germline ends came to 14 bases. Per germline, CDR1 MGHRA and CDR2 YSYEKL. There are 14 residues in the CDR3.

The rearrangement joins TRBV30 to TRBJ2-5; D is perhaps TRBD2 (6 bases). V lost 3 bases to trimming and J lost 5 bases, with 13 bases between them. From germline, CDR1 is GTSNPN and CDR2 SVGIG (reference sequence). The CDR3 covers 13 residues. The CDR3 sequence: CAWSAGRGETQYF. In DNA, the CDR3 is TGTGCCTGGAGCGCGGGACGCGGGGAGACCCAGTACTTC.

This clone occurred once. This sequence joins TRBV5-4 and TRBJ1-6, with 7 bases fitting TRBD1. The germline gives CDR1 SGHNT, CDR2 YYREEE (reference sequence). Trimming removed 2 bases from V and 7 bases from J; junction bases left unmatched: 3. The CDR3 sequence is 14 residues long. This CDR3 reads CASSFGTANSPLHF. In nucleotides, the CDR3 is TGTGCCAGCAGCTTCGGGACAGCAAATTCACCCCTCCACTTT. Combining the CDR3 with reference TRBV5-4 and TRBJ1-6 gives the whole variable domain ETGVTQSPTHLIKTRGQQVTLRCSSQSGHNTVSWYQQALGQGPQFIFQYYREEENGRGNFPPRFSGLQFPNYSSELNVNALELDDSALYLCASSFGTANSPLHFGNGTRLTVT.

The chain recombines TRBV12-5 with TRBJ2-1; TRBD2 might be the D (5 bases). Between the trimmed V and J ends, which lost 1 base and 0 bases, there was a span of 7 bases. The CDR3 totals 15 residues. CDR1 and CDR2 (germline): LGHNT, FRNRAP. The CDR3 loop is CASGLGGSSYNEQFF. CDR3 in DNA: TGTGCTAGTGGTTTGGGAGGGTCCTCCTACAATGAGCAGTTCTTC.

The chain combines TRBV6-6 with TRBJ2-5; possible D gene TRBD1, 5 bases. CDR3 length: 13 amino acids. Trimming shortened V by 11 bases and J by 1 base, and 14 bases separated the two germline ends. The germline CDR1 and CDR2 sequences are MNHNY and SVGAGI (reference sequence). CDR3: CASGALGQETQYF. The CDR3 DNA reads TGTGCCTCTGGGGCCCTGGGCCAAGAGACCCAGTACTTC.

The rearrangement links TRBV11-3 to TRBJ2-7; 11 positions agree with TRBD2. The CDR3 contains 14 residues. V dropped 5 bases and J dropped 7; count of bases not matched to a gene: 7. Looked up from germline, CDR1 is SGHNT and CDR2 is YENEEA. CDR3 in amino acids: CASSPLAGGGEQYF. The CDR3 region has the DNA TGTGCCAGCAGCCCTCTAGCGGGAGGCGGGGAGCAGTACTTC.

The rearrangement joins TRBV7-9 to TRBJ2-1, with 9 bases aligning to TRBD2. CDR1 is SEHNR, CDR2 FQNEAQ, per germline (reference sequence). The CDR3 spans 15 residues. V dropped 5 bases and J dropped 6; count of bases not matched to a gene: 8. The CDR3 is CASSPQLAGFNEQFF. CDR3 coding DNA: TGTGCCAGCAGCCCCCAACTAGCGGGTTTCAATGAGCAGTTCTTC. Looking up the rest from reference TRBV7-9 and TRBJ2-1 gives the full variable domain: DTGVSQNPRHKITKRGQNVTFRCDPISEHNRLYWYRQTLGQGPEFLTYFQNEAQLEKSRLLSDRFSAERPKGSFSTLEIQRTEQGDSAMYLCASSPQLAGFNEQFFGPGTRLTVL.

The chain links TRBV18 to TRBJ1-1; 9 bases line up with TRBD1. Per the germline V gene, CDR1 is KGHSH and CDR2 is LQKENI. With 4 bases clipped from V and 4 bases from J, the junction kept 13 bases outside the gene matches. CDR3 length: 17 residues. CDR3 loop: CASSQTVPGTGSTEAFF. The CDR3 DNA follows: TGTGCCAGCTCACAAACAGTTCCCGGGACAGGGAGCACTGAAGCTTTCTTT.

The count of this clone is one. CDR3: CATRRGGFTDTQYF. The CDR3, as DNA: TGTGCCACCAGGAGGGGGGGTTTCACAGATACGCAGTATTTT. The chain combines TRBV2 with TRBJ2-3, with D maybe TRBD2 (7 bases). CDR3 length equals 14 residues. The V gene's germline CDR1 is SNHLY and CDR2 FYNNEI. Trimming left V 10 bases short and J 2 bases short, with 16 bases between.

This chain uses TRBV20-1 with TRBJ2-7; 9 bases agree with TRBD1. Germline CDR1 DFQATT, CDR2 SNEGSKA (reference sequence). The V gene end was trimmed by 3 bases and the J gene end by 4 bases; junction bases not matched to a gene: 4. CDR3 size: 13 residues. The CDR3 reads CSASTGGSYEQYF. The CDR3 coding sequence is TGCAGTGCTAGTACAGGGGGCTCTTACGAGCAGTACTTC.

V gene TRBV7-2 combines with J gene TRBJ2-1; no clear D. Germline V lookup: CDR1 SGHTA, CDR2 FQGNSA. The CDR3 contains 13 residues. The V end was cut by 4 bases, the J end by 2 bases, with 6 bases between. DNA of the CDR3: TGTGCCAGCAGCTCTAGGCCCTACAATGAGCAGTTCTTC. It specifies CASSSRPYNEQFF.

CDR3 DNA sequence: TGCGCCAGCAGCCAACCTACAACAACACACAGGGCGGGTGAGCAGTACTTC. This translates into CASSQPTTTHRAGEQYF. The chain joins TRBV4-1 to TRBJ2-7; TRBD1 might be the D (6 bases). The V end was cut by 2 bases, the J end by 7 bases, with 24 bases between. The length of the CDR3 is 17 residues. Germline CDR1 is MGHRA and CDR2 is YSYEKL.

The chain combines TRBV5-5 with TRBJ2-1, with D possibly being TRBD2 (6 bases). The CDR3 runs to 13 residues. V shed 4 bases and J shed 5 bases, with 10 bases lying between them. Looked up from germline, CDR1 is SGHKS and CDR2 is YYEKEE (reference sequence). The chain's CDR3 is CASSIGTDNEQFF. The CDR3, as DNA: TGTGCCAGCAGCATCGGGACTGACAATGAGCAGTTCTTC.

This clone has only a few counts. This chain uses TRBV6-5 with TRBJ2-2, with 10 bases identical to TRBD1. CDR3 size: 16 residues. Germline V gives CDR1 MNHEY, CDR2 SVGAGI. V trimming: 4 bases; J trimming: 3 bases; junction bases outside the gene matches: 5. CDR3 bases: TGTGCCAGCAGTTCCCGACAGGGGGCTTACACCGGGGAGCTGTTTTTT. This gives the protein CASSSRQGAYTGELFF.

This chain joins TRBV11-3 and TRBJ2-1, with D possibly matching TRBD2 (6 bases). Deletions cut 5 bases from V and 2 bases from J, with 13 bases between. Looked up from germline, CDR1 is SGHNT and CDR2 is YENEEA. The CDR3 has 15 amino acids. CDR3 protein: CASSPPRLAYNEQFF. The CDR3 nucleotides are TGTGCCAGCAGCCCGCCGCGACTAGCCTACAATGAGCAGTTCTTC. Together with reference TRBV11-3 and TRBJ2-1, the CDR3 gives the full variable domain: EAGVVQSPRYKIIEKKQPVAFWCNPISGHNTLYWYLQNLGQGPELLIRYENEEAVDDSQLPKDRFSAERLKGVDSTLKIQPAELGDSAVYLCASSPPRLAYNEQFFGPGTRLTVL.

This clone was detected a few times. The chain couples TRBV5-4 to TRBJ1-2, with 9 bases matching TRBD1. The CDR3 has 14 residues. The germline V gene encodes CDR1 SGHNT and CDR2 YYREEE (reference sequence). The V segment lost 3 bases and the J segment 5 bases; nucleotides outside the gene matches: 5. CDR3 loop: CASSYRGLRYGYTF. The DNA of the CDR3 is TGTGCCAGCAGCTACAGGGGGCTAAGATATGGCTACACCTTC.

Remarks on this clone: One end of the junction fails to match germline, which may point to a read error. The rearrangement uses TRBV25-1 and TRBJ1-5; D possibly corresponds to TRBD1 (5 bases). The CDR3 sequence is 14 residues long. The V gene's germline CDR1 is MGHDK and CDR2 SYGVNS. The CDR3 coding sequence is TGTGCCACCCCAATAAAGGGGCTTAATCAGCTCCAGCATTTT. Translating it yields CATPIKGLNQLQHF. Full variable domain (rest looked up from reference TRBV25-1 and TRBJ1-5): EADIYQTPRYLVIGTGKKITLECSQTMGHDKMYWYQQDPGMELHLIHYSYGVNSTEKGDLSSESTVSRIRTEHFPLTLESARPSHTSQYLCATPIKGLNQLQHFGDGTRLSIL.

The J gene is TRBJ2-5, the V gene TRBV3-1 (or the pseudogene TRBV3-2), with a possible D match to TRBD1 (6 bases). Germline V lookup: CDR1 LGHDT, CDR2 YNNKEL (reference sequence). V was shortened by 0 bases and J by 1 base, with 15 bases between the two germline ends. The CDR3 has 17 residues. In DNA form, the CDR3 reads TGTGCCAGCAGCCAAGACCCGACAGGCGGCCTCCAAGAGACCCAGTACTTC. This encodes CASSQDPTGGLQETQYF.

The CDR3 DNA reads as TGCGCCAGCAGCTTCGGACTAGCGGGAGACGAGCAGTACTTC. Translation gives CASSFGLAGDEQYF. J is TRBJ2-7 and V is TRBV5-1, with TRBD2 matching over 13 bases. The CDR3 has 14 residues. V gave up 2 bases and J gave up 5 bases; unmatched junction bases: 1. CDR1 is SGHRS, CDR2 YFSETQ, per germline.

V usage is TRBV19 and J usage is TRBJ1-5; weak D call: TRBD1 (6 bases). The V gene lost 3 bases and the J gene lost 4 bases, with 10 bases spanning the gap. CDR1 and CDR2 from the germline V gene are LNHDA and SQIVND (reference sequence). The CDR3 totals 14 residues. The CDR3 bases are TGTGCCAGTAGTATTTACAGGGTGAATCAGCCCCAGCATTTT. Residues: CASSIYRVNQPQHF. The entire variable domain, with the rest obtained from reference TRBV19 and TRBJ1-5, is as follows: DGGITQSPKYLFRKEGQNVTLSCEQNLNHDAMYWYRQDPGQGLRLIYYSQIVNDFQKGDIAEGYSVSREKKESFPLTVTSAQKNPTAFYLCASSIYRVNQPQHFGDGTRLSIL.

V is TRBV5-4 and J is TRBJ2-1; TRBD2 aligns across 13 bases. The CDR3 is 16 residues long. Germline lookup yields CDR1 SGHNT and CDR2 YYREEE (reference sequence). With V trimmed by 3 bases and J by 2 bases, 2 bases remained unmatched. The CDR3 here is CASSSGTSGTYNEQFF. The CDR3 DNA reads TGTGCCAGCAGCTCTGGGACTAGCGGGACCTACAATGAGCAGTTCTTC. Looking up the rest from reference TRBV5-4 and TRBJ2-1 gives the full variable domain: ETGVTQSPTHLIKTRGQQVTLRCSSQSGHNTVSWYQQALGQGPQFIFQYYREEENGRGNFPPRFSGLQFPNYSSELNVNALELDDSALYLCASSSGTSGTYNEQFFGPGTRLTVL.

J is TRBJ1-3 and V is TRBV11-2, with D possibly being TRBD1 (6 bases). The CDR3 is 16 residues long. V lost 5 bases and J 4 bases, leaving 18 bases between the germline ends. Germline CDR1 is SGHAT and CDR2 is FQNNGV. The CDR3 is CASSVQQGAAGNTIYF. CDR3 DNA: TGTGCCAGCAGCGTGCAACAGGGAGCGGCAGGAAACACCATATATTTT.

The J gene is TRBJ2-5, the V gene TRBV12-3 or TRBV12-4, with 10 bases identical to TRBD1. V lost 5 bases and J lost 5; bases outside the gene matches: 2. CDR3 size: 13 residues. CDR3 DNA sequence: TGTGCCAGCAGTGTGACAGGGGGCGAGACCCAGTACTTC. This translates into CASSVTGGETQYF.

This clone was detected a few times. This chain links TRBV3-1 (or the pseudogene TRBV3-2) with TRBJ2-5, with D tentatively TRBD2 (5 bases). The CDR3 consists of 13 residues. The V end lost 3 bases, the J end lost 7 bases, and 12 bases lay between the germline ends. Germline CDR1 reads LGHDT; CDR2 reads YNNKEL (reference sequence). The CDR3 DNA sequence: TGTGCCAGCAGCCAGGAGCGCCGGGGGACCCAGTACTTC. Protein: CASSQERRGTQYF.

The chain employs TRBV10-2 and TRBJ2-7, with D unclear. Trimming removed 4 bases at V and 4 bases at J, with 8 bases between. The germline V gene has CDR1 WSHSY and CDR2 SAAADI. This CDR3 has 12 residues. The CDR3 is CASSATQYEQYF. In nucleotides, the CDR3 is TGCGCCAGCAGTGCGACACAGTACGAGCAGTACTTC.

The J gene is TRBJ2-1, the V gene TRBV29-1, with TRBD2 matching over 9 bases. V was pared by 6 bases and J by 4 bases, with 7 bases of the junction left unmatched. The length of the CDR3 is 14 residues. CDR1 and CDR2 from the germline V gene are SQVTM and ANQGSEA. The CDR3 DNA reads TGCAGCGTCGACAGCGGGAGGCCATACAATGAGCAGTTCTTC. It translates to CSVDSGRPYNEQFF.

J is TRBJ1-2 and V is TRBV6-2 or TRBV6-3, with D unresolved. Trimming stripped 0 bases from V and 4 bases from J, with 9 bases between. The CDR3 has 14 residues. Germline V gene data show CDR1 as MNHEY and CDR2 as SVGEGT. This CDR3 reads CASSYSAASYGYTF. In DNA, the CDR3 is TGTGCCAGCAGTTACTCTGCGGCCAGCTATGGCTACACCTTC.

V usage is TRBV27 and J usage is TRBJ2-1; 9 nucleotides line up with TRBD1. CDR1 MNHEY and CDR2 SMNVEV come from the germline V gene (reference sequence). The CDR3 length is 16 residues. V lost 6 bases, J lost 1 base, and 7 bases stayed unmatched. DNA of the CDR3: TGTGCCAGCAGGAAAAATGGACAGGGGTCCTACAATGAGCAGTTCTTC. This encodes CASRKNGQGSYNEQFF.

The chain links TRBV6-1 to TRBJ1-2; D gene unclear. The ends were cut back, 5 bases at V and 4 bases at J, with 14 bases in the middle. The CDR3 consists of 14 residues. Germline V lookup: CDR1 MNHNS, CDR2 SASEGT. The CDR3 protein is CASSSAGTRYGYTF. The CDR3 nucleotides are TGTGCCAGCAGTTCGGCGGGAACCCGCTATGGCTACACCTTC.